This TCR beta chain was sequenced during a study of CD8 T cells in ankylosing spondylitis (TCRdb year 2017). About the study as a whole: The study profiled T cell receptor beta repertoires in healthy donors and ankylosing spondylitis patients to find disease-linked TCR variants. The whole study cohort included over 85 healthy donors and 25 ankylosing spondylitis patients. Samples of peripheral blood were taken, and for ankylosing spondylitis patients, synovial fluid was collected as well. Study-wide findings and limitations: The disease-linked clones had a CD8+ phenotype and were found at relatively low frequencies in peripheral blood. Some TCR beta motif variants had previously been reported in synovial fluid and blood of reactive arthritis patients, which suggested common disease-initiation mechanisms. Significant enrichment of the disease-linked clones was reported in matched synovial fluid samples from ankylosing spondylitis patients. A TCR beta motif made up of eight or nine highly homologous amino acid variants appeared to be characteristic of blood from ankylosing spondylitis patients.

The V end loses 3 bases and the J end loses 1 base, and a stretch of 11 bases separates them. From the cysteine through the phenylalanine, the CDR3 covers 14 amino acids. CDR3 DNA is the only sequence kept; it has 42 bases, read in frame from the first base. From the germline V gene, CDR1 is SGHRS and CDR2 is YFSETQ. This clonotype was observed a few times. Its antigen is currently not known. Base qualities are missing; no much larger clone stands one base away. Sequencing instrument: Illumina HiSeq 2500. Quantitative 5'-RACE with molecular barcodes was used to prepare TCR beta libraries. From the authors' description of their analysis: A new computational method, built on a probabilistic model of VDJ rearrangement, was used to identify disease-linked TCR variants. The public reads were run again by TCRdb, first through fastp at Q25 and then through MiXCR, and only productive beta chains were kept. Rows are combined by CDR3 protein, so each entry shows the most common genes and DNA. The V and J calls shown here were made by TCRdb, not taken from the authors' results. The table for this sample lists 300,000 to 350,000 distinct CDR3 sequences; roughly 14% of them were counted only once. The ten largest clones take up approximately 1.1% of the sample.

The source material was blood, either unsorted or a sorted T cell fraction (not recorded which). The sequence joins TRBV5-1 to TRBJ2-7; TRBD1 is a possible D gene, resting on 6 matching bases. The TCR comes from a male donor with ankylosing spondylitis or in good health (not recorded which). The encoded CDR3 is CASSSWTASYEQYF. Here is the DNA: TGCGCCAGCAGCTCCTGGACAGCTTCCTACGAGCAGTACTTC. The entire variable domain, with the stretches around the CDR3 drawn from the reference TRBV5-1 and TRBJ2-7 proteins, is KAGVTQTPRYLIKTRGQQVTLSCSPISGHRSVSWYQQTPGQGLQFLFEYFSETQRNKGNFPGRFSGRQFSNSRSEMNVSTLELGDSALYLCASSSWTASYEQYFGPGTRLTVT.